Presented here are 11 T cell receptor beta chains from one specimen sequenced in a study of neurological immune-mediated disorders. Each CDR3 protein gets one entry after TCRdb re-called the 5' RACE reads with MiXCR. The sample yields 40,000 to 50,000 distinct CDR3 sequences, around 2.5% seen once. The sample taken for sequencing was PBMCs. These receptors were taken from a man aged 25-40 years with multiple sclerosis.

This clonotype occurred many times. This chain links TRBV5-1 with TRBJ2-7; 10 bases map to TRBD2. The CDR3 loop spans 16 amino acids. Germline values: CDR1 SGHRS, CDR2 YFSETQ. V trimming: 2 bases; J trimming: 7 bases; junction bases outside the gene matches: 12. CDR3 sequence (DNA): TGCGCCAGCAGCTTAGCGACTAGCGGGCTCCCGGGGGAGCAGTACTTC. Protein product: CASSLATSGLPGEQYF.

The chain carries TRBV19 and TRBJ2-1; 8 bases align to TRBD2. The CDR3 covers 18 residues. Germline loops: CDR1 LNHDA, CDR2 SQIVND (reference sequence). The V segment lost 6 bases and the J segment 0 bases; nucleotides outside the gene matches: 13. The chain's CDR3 is CASRPIRSGSSSYNEQFF. The DNA of the CDR3 is TGTGCCAGTAGACCGATCCGCAGCGGGAGTAGCTCCTACAATGAGCAGTTCTTC. The variable domain in full, completed from reference TRBV19 and TRBJ2-1, reads DGGITQSPKYLFRKEGQNVTLSCEQNLNHDAMYWYRQDPGQGLRLIYYSQIVNDFQKGDIAEGYSVSREKKESFPLTVTSAQKNPTAFYLCASRPIRSGSSSYNEQFFGPGTRLTVL.

As for this clonotype: This is likely a read error, given that the CDR3 carries no conserved phenylalanine or tryptophan at its end. The chain combines TRBV5-1 with TRBJ2-7; 9 bases match TRBD1. This CDR3 has 14 residues. The junction had 3 bases not matched to a gene; V was cut back by 1 base and J by 4 bases. CDR1 SGHRS and CDR2 YFSETQ come from the germline V gene. The CDR3 sequence: CASSLNRGQYEQYC. Here the CDR3 DNA reads TGCGCCAGCAGCTTGAACAGGGGGCAGTACGAGCAGTACTGT.

About this clonotype: With a much larger clone just one base away, this may be a read error. The V call is TRBV29-1, the J call TRBJ2-6, with TRBD1 as a possible D gene (5 bases). The CDR3 is 13 residues long. Germline V CDR1 and CDR2: SQVTM, ANQGSEA. CDR3 loop: CSVFETGAKVLTF. The CDR3 region has the DNA TGCAGCGTTTTCGAGACTGGGGCCAAAGTCCTGACTTTC. The full variable domain, rest sourced from reference TRBV29-1 and TRBJ2-6, is SAVISQKPSRDICQRGTSLTIQCQVDSQVTMMFWYRQQPGQSLTLIATANQGSEATYESGFVIDKFPISRPNLTFSTLTVSNMSPEDSSIYLCSVFETGAKVLTFGAGSRLTVL.

This clonotype occurred many times. J is TRBJ1-2 and V is TRBV6-5; no firm D call. CDR1 and CDR2 from the germline V gene are MNHEY and SVGAGI. This CDR3 has 14 residues. V was clipped by 5 bases and J by 3 bases, with 13 bases between them. DNA for the CDR3: TGTGCCAGCAGTCCAAATGGAGTCGACTATGGCTACACCTTC. Residues: CASSPNGVDYGYTF.

This clonotype has a count of ten or more. The chain carries TRBV9 and TRBJ2-1, with D hard to call. There are 14 residues in the CDR3. In germline, CDR1 is SGDLS, CDR2 YYNGEE. V shed 1 base and J shed 7 bases, with 12 bases lying between them. In DNA, the CDR3 is TGTGCCAGCAGCGTATTTACCCACGGGAATGAGCAGTTCTTC. As protein: CASSVFTHGNEQFF. Full variable domain (remainder filled in from reference TRBV9 and TRBJ2-1): DSGVTQTPKHLITATGQRVTLRCSPRSGDLSVYWYQQSLDQGLQFLIQYYNGEERAKGNILERFSAQQFPDLHSELNLSSLELGDSALYFCASSVFTHGNEQFFGPGTRLTVL.

There are many counts of this clonotype. The chain uses TRBV29-1 and TRBJ1-4, with TRBD1 as a possible D gene (6 bases). Germline CDR1 and CDR2: SQVTM and ANQGSEA. The CDR3 runs 14 residues. V lost 5 bases and J lost 0, with 10 bases in between. The CDR3 region has the DNA TGCAGCGTTTTCCGACAGGCAACTAATGAAAAACTGTTTTTT. Protein product: CSVFRQATNEKLFF.

There are many counts of this clonotype. The chain joins TRBV7-6 to TRBJ1-5; a weak D match, TRBD1 (5 bases). The germline gives CDR1 SGHVS, CDR2 FNYEAQ. CDR3 length: 14 amino acids. Trimming pared 1 base from V and 6 bases from J, leaving 10 bases between. This CDR3 is CASSLDYQGQPQHF. The CDR3 nucleotides read TGTGCCAGCAGCTTAGATTATCAGGGTCAGCCCCAGCATTTT.

This clonotype occurred once. This rearrangement joins TRBV12-2 to TRBJ2-7; no DNA check was done on the table's D call, TRBD1. TRBV12-2 is an annotated pseudogene. This CDR3 is built from 16 residues. The CDR3 DNA follows: TGTGCAAGTCGCGACACGCCTGGGGCAGAGCCTTACGAGCAGTACTTC. Translated: CASRDTPGAEPYEQYF.

This clonotype was counted many times. This chain connects TRBV4-3 to TRBJ2-3; TRBD1 aligns across 8 bases. Germline V lookup: CDR1 LGHNA, CDR2 YSLEER. After removal of 0 bases from V and 4 bases from J, the junction contained 3 bases not matched to a gene. The length of the CDR3 is 15 residues. CDR3 DNA sequence: TGCGCCAGCAGCCAAGACAGGGGGCTCGCAGATACGCAGTATTTT. It is translated as CASSQDRGLADTQYF.

This clonotype was counted many times. The chain links TRBV7-6 to TRBJ1-2, with a possible D match to TRBD1 (5 bases). The CDR3 spans 14 residues. V shed 5 bases and J shed 4 bases, with 14 bases lying between them. Germline V gene data show CDR1 as SGHVS and CDR2 as FNYEAQ. CDR3 residues: CASSVEAGGYGYTF. The CDR3 bases are TGTGCCAGCAGCGTAGAAGCCGGGGGCTATGGCTACACCTTC.